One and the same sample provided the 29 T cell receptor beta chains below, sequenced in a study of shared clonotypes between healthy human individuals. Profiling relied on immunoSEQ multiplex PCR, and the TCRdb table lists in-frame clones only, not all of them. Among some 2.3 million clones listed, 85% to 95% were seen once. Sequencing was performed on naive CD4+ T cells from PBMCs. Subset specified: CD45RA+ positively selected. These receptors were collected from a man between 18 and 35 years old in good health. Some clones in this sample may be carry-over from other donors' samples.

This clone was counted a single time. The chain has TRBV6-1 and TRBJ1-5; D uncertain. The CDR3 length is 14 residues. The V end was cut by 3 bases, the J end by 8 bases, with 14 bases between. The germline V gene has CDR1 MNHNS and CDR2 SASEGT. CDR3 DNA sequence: TGTGCCAGCAGTGATAGGTGGGATGATAAGCCCCAGCATTTT. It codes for CASSDRWDDKPQHF.

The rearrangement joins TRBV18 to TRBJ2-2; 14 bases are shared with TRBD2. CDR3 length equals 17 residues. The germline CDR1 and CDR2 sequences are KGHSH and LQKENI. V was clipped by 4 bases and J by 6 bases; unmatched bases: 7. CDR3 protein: CASSRSGLAGEAGELFF. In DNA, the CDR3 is TGTGCCAGCTCACGCTCGGGACTAGCGGGAGAAGCCGGGGAGCTGTTTTTT.

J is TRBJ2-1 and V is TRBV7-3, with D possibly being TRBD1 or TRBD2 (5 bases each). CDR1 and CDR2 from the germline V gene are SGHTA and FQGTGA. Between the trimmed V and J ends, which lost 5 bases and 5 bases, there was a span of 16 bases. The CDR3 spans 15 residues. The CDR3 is CASSPPGTGNNEQFF. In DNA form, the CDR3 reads TGTGCCAGCAGCCCGCCGGGGACCGGCAACAATGAGCAGTTCTTC.

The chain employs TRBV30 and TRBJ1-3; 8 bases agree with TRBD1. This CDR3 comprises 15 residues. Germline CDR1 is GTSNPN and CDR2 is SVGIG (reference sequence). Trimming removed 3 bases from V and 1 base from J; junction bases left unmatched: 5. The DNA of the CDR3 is TGTGCCTGGAGCCAGGACAGGGCTTCTGGAAACACCATATATTTT. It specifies CAWSQDRASGNTIYF. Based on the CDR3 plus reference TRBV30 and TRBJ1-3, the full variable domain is SQTIHQWPATLVQPVGSPLSLECTVEGTSNPNLYWYRQAAGRGLQLLFYSVGIGQISSEVPQNLSASRPQDRQFILSSKKLLLSDSGFYLCAWSQDRASGNTIYFGEGSWLTVV.

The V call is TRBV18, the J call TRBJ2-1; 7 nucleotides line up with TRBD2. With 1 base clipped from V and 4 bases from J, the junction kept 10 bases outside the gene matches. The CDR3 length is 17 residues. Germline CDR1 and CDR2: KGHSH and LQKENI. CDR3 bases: TGTGCCAGCTCACCACTTCTTGGCGTCGGGGGGTACAATGAGCAGTTCTTC. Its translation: CASSPLLGVGGYNEQFF.

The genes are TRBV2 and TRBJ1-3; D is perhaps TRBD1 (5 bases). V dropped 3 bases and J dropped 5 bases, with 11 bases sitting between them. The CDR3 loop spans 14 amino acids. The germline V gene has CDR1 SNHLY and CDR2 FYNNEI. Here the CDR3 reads CASSDRVRRNTIYF. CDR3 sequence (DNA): TGTGCCAGCAGTGACAGGGTTCGGAGAAACACCATATATTTT.

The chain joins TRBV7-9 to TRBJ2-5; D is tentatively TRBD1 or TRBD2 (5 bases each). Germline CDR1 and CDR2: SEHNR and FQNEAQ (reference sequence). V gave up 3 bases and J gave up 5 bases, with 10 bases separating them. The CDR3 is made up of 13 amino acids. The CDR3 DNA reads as TGTGCCAGCAGCTTCCCAGGGACGGAGACCCAGTACTTC. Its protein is CASSFPGTETQYF.

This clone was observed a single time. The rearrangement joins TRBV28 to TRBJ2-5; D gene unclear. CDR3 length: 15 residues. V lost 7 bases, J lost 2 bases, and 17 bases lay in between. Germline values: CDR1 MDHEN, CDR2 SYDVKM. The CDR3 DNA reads TGTGCCAGCACCGTCGCTTTTGGGTTTCAAGAGACCCAGTACTTC. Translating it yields CASTVAFGFQETQYF.

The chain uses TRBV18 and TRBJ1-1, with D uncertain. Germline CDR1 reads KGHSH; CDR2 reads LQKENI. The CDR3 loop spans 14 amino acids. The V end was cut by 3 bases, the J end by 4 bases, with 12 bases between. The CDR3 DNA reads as TGTGCCAGCTCACCTCCCGGGCGGGTCACTGAAGCTTTCTTT. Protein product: CASSPPGRVTEAFF.

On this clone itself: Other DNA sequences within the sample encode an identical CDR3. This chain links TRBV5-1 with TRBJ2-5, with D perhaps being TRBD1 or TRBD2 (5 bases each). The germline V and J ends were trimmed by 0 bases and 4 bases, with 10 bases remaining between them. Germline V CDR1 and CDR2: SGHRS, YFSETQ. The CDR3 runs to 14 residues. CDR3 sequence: CASSLVPGGETQYF. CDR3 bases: TGCGCCAGCAGCTTGGTGCCTGGGGGAGAGACCCAGTACTTC.

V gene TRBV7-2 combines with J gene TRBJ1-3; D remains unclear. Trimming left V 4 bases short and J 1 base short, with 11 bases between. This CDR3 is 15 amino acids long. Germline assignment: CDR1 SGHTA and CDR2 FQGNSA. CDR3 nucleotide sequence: TGTGCCAGCAGCTCCGCACCAAAATCTGGAAACACCATATATTTT. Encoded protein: CASSSAPKSGNTIYF.

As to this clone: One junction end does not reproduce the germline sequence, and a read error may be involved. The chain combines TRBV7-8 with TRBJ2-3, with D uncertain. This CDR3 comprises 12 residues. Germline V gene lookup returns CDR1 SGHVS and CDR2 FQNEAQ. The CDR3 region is CASSERVDTQYF. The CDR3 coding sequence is TGTGCCAGCAGCGAGCGAGTGGATACACAGTATTTT.

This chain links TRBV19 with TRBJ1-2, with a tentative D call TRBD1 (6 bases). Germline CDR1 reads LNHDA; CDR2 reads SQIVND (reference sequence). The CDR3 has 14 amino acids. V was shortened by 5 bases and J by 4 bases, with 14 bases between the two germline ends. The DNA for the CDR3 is TGTGCCAGTAGTGGGCAGGGGAACCTCTATGGCTACACCTTC. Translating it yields CASSGQGNLYGYTF.

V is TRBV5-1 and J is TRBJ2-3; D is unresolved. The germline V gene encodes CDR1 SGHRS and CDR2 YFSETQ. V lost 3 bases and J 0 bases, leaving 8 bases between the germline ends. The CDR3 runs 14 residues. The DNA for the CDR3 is TGCGCCAGCAGCTGGTCAACTAGCACAGATACGCAGTATTTT. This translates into CASSWSTSTDTQYF. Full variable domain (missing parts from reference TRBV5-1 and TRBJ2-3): KAGVTQTPRYLIKTRGQQVTLSCSPISGHRSVSWYQQTPGQGLQFLFEYFSETQRNKGNFPGRFSGRQFSNSRSEMNVSTLELGDSALYLCASSWSTSTDTQYFGPGTRLTVL.

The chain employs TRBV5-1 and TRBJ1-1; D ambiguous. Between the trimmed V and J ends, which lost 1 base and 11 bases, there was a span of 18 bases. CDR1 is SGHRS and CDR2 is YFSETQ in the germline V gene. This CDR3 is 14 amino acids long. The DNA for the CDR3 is TGCGCCAGCAGCTTGTCCCAAACTAAAAACGAGGCTTTCTTT. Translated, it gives CASSLSQTKNEAFF.

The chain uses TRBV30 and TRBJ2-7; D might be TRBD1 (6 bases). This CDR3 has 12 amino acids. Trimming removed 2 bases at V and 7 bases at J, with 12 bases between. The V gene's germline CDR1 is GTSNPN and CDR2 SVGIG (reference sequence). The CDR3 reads CAWSFTGQEQYF. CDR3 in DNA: TGTGCCTGGAGTTTCACAGGGCAAGAGCAGTACTTC.

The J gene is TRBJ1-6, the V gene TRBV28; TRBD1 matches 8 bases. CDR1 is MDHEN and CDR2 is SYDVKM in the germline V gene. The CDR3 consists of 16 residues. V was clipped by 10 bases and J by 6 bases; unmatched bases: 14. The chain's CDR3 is CATRPTTGAFNSPLHF. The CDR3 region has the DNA TGTGCCACCAGACCAACGACAGGGGCGTTTAATTCACCCCTCCACTTT. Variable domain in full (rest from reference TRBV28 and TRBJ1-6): DVKVTQSSRYLVKRTGEKVFLECVQDMDHENMFWYRQDPGLGLRLIYFSYDVKMKEKGDIPEGYSVSREKKERFSLILESASTNQTSMYLCATRPTTGAFNSPLHFGNGTRLTVT.

The CDR3 loop is CAWSPNRGSEQFF. The DNA of the CDR3 is TGTGCCTGGAGTCCCAACAGGGGGTCGGAGCAGTTCTTC. The chain is built from TRBV30 and TRBJ2-1, with 8 bases lining up with TRBD1. Per germline, CDR1 GTSNPN and CDR2 SVGIG (reference sequence). The CDR3 spans 13 residues. V gave up 2 bases and J gave up 10 bases; unmatched junction bases: 7.

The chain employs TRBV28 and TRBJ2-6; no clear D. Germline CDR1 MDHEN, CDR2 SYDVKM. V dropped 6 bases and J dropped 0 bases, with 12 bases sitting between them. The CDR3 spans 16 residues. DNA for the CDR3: TGTGCCAGCAGACTTCGACGGTTCTCTGGGGCCAACGTCCTGACTTTC. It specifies CASRLRRFSGANVLTF.

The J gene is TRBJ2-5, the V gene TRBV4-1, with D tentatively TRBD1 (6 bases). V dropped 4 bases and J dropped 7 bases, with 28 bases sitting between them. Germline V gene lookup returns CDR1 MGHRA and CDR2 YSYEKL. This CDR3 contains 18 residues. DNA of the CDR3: TGCGCCAGCAGCCCCCGGGCATCCACGGCACAGGGTCTTGGGACCCAGTACTTC. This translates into CASSPRASTAQGLGTQYF.

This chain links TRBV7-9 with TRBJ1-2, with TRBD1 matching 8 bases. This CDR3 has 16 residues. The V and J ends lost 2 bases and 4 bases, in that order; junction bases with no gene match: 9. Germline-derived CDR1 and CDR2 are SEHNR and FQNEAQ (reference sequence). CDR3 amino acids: CASSLQAGGAGYGYTF. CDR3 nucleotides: TGTGCCAGCAGCTTACAAGCAGGGGGCGCGGGCTATGGCTACACCTTC.

This CDR3 reads CASSLIRGVNQPQHF. The CDR3 region has the DNA TGTGCCAGCAGTTTAATTAGAGGGGTCAATCAGCCCCAGCATTTT. The chain employs TRBV28 and TRBJ1-5, with D possibly being TRBD1 (5 bases). With 2 bases removed from V and 3 bases from J, the gap between germline ends came to 11 bases. CDR1 is MDHEN, CDR2 SYDVKM, per germline. The CDR3 has 15 amino acids.

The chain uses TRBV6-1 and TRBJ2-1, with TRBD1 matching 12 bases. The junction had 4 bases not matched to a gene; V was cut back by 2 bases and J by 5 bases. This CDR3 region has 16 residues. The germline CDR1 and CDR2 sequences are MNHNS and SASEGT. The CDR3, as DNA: TGTGCCAGCAGTGAAATAGGGACAGGGGGCCACAATGAGCAGTTCTTC. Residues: CASSEIGTGGHNEQFF.

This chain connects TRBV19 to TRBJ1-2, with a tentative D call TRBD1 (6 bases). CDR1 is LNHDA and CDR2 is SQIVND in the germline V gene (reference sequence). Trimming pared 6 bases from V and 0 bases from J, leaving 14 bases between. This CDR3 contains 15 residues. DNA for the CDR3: TGTGCCAGTAGAACCCGGGGGGCCGCTAACTATGGCTACACCTTC. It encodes CASRTRGAANYGYTF. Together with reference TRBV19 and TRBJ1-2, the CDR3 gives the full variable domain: DGGITQSPKYLFRKEGQNVTLSCEQNLNHDAMYWYRQDPGQGLRLIYYSQIVNDFQKGDIAEGYSVSREKKESFPLTVTSAQKNPTAFYLCASRTRGAANYGYTFGSGTRLTVV.

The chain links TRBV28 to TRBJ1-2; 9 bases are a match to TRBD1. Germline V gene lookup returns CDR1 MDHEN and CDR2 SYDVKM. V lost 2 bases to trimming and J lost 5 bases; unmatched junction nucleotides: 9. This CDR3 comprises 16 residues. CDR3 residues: CASSLSRGTGPYGYTF. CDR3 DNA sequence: TGTGCCAGCAGTTTAAGCCGAGGGACAGGGCCTTATGGCTACACCTTC.

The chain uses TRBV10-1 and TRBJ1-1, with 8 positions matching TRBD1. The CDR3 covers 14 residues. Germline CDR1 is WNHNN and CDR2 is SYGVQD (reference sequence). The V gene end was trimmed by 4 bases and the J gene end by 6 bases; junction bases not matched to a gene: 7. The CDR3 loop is CASSVGQGKAEAFF. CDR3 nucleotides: TGCGCCAGCAGTGTAGGACAGGGAAAAGCTGAAGCTTTCTTT.

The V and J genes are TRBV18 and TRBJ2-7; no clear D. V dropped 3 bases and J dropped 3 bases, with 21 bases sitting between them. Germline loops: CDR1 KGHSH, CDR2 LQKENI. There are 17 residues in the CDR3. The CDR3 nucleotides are TGTGCCAGCTCACCCAACCCCTTCGGGTCCGCTCGCTACGAGCAGTACTTC. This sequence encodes CASSPNPFGSARYEQYF.

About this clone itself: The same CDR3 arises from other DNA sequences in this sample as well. The CDR3 DNA follows: TGTGCCAGCTCGCCGGACAGGGTGGGCACTGAAGCTTTCTTT. Translation gives CASSPDRVGTEAFF. The chain recombines TRBV18 with TRBJ1-1, with 8 bases fitting TRBD1. Germline CDR1 is KGHSH and CDR2 is LQKENI. The CDR3 sequence is 14 residues long. With 6 bases clipped from V and 4 bases from J, the junction kept 7 bases outside the gene matches.

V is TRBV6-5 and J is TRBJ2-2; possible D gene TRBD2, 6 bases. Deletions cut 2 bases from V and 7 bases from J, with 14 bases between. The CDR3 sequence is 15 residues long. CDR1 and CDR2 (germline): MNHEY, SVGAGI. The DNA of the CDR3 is TGTGCCAGCAGTTACACTGGCGGGACGGACGGGGAGCTGTTTTTT. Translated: CASSYTGGTDGELFF.